A selection of T cell receptor beta chains follows, all from one sample in a study of identical twins. In TCRdb, the 5' RACE reads were re-called with MiXCR into one record per CDR3 protein. This sample has around 570,000 distinct CDR3 sequences, with approximately 10% found just once. The data were also submitted as part of a second study, on yellow fever vaccine responses in identical twins.

The sequenced material came from PBMCs. These receptors all come from a woman under 30 in good health. Each CDR3 is given with its conserved first and last residue. D genes are given only for firm matches. Clone size is stated in some rows and not others, as once, few, many or a class when expanded.

clone_size j_call d_call v_call cdr3_nt cdr3_aa
many TRBJ2-3 - TRBV12-3/TRBV12-4 TGTGCCAGCAGCCCCTCCGTTGATACGCAGTATTTT CASSPSVDTQYF
few TRBJ2-7 TRBD2 TRBV7-9 TGTGCCAGTACGGCGGGGGGGGACGAGCAGTACTTC CASTAGGDEQYF
many TRBJ2-7 TRBD1 TRBV10-3 TGTGCCATCAGTGAGGGGACAGGGGAGTACTTC CAISEGTGEYF
many TRBJ2-1 TRBD2 TRBV4-2 TGTGCCAGCAGCCAAGGAGCGGGGCCGGGGGACGGTGAGCAGTTCTTC CASSQGAGPGDGEQFF
few TRBJ1-2 - TRBV2 TGTGCCAGCAGAATCCTTAACTATGGCTACACCTTC CASRILNYGYTF
many TRBJ2-1 - TRBV9 TGTGCCAGCAGCGTAGGGGTCCAGGGGGGATACAATGAGCAGTTCTTC CASSVGVQGGYNEQFF
few TRBJ2-5 - TRBV20-1 TGCAGTGCTAGAGATGTCGGGGGGCCGGGGGAGACCCAGTACTTC CSARDVGGPGETQYF
- TRBJ2-3 TRBD2 TRBV12-5 TGTGCTAGTGGTTTGGTAGGTCGGCTAGCGGGAGTTCCTAGCACAGATACGCAGTATTTT CASGLVGRLAGVPSTDTQYF
- TRBJ1-2 - TRBV18 TGTGCCAGCTCACAAGCCGGGACGGCGGATGGCTACACCTTC CASSQAGTADGYTF
many TRBJ2-7 - TRBV3-1 TGTGCCAGCAGCCAATCCTTAGAGCAGTACTTC CASSQSLEQYF
few TRBJ2-1 TRBD1 TRBV2 TGTGCCAGCCTAGACAGGGGGAGGACCAATGAGCAGTTCTTC CASLDRGRTNEQFF
- TRBJ2-5 TRBD1 TRBV27 TGTGCCACGGGACAGGGGGCTTTTAAGACCCAGTACTTC CATGQGAFKTQYF
many TRBJ2-1 TRBD2 TRBV3-1 TGTGCCAGCAGCCACGGCGGGGGTAGGGAGTTCTTC CASSHGGGREFF
- TRBJ1-1 TRBD1 TRBV7-9 TGTGCCAGCAGCGCCCGGGACAGACCTCATGAAGCTTTCTTT CASSARDRPHEAFF